The 17 T cell receptor beta chains listed next were all sequenced from one sample in a study of high-grade serous ovarian cancer treatment subgroups. Tumor samples were obtained before definitive surgery or chemotherapy. Assay: immunoSEQ multiplex PCR; the TCRdb copy retains only in-frame clones and omits some. The sample comprises 2,500 or so clones, 72% of which are singletons, and about an eighth rests with the top ten. Sequenced material: tumor tissue. The receptors come from a human donor with high-grade serous ovarian cancer.

The V and J genes are TRBV2 and TRBJ2-1; TRBD2 matches 11 bases. V shed 3 bases, J shed 15 bases, and the junction held 7 bases outside the gene matches. This CDR3 comprises 13 residues. CDR1 and CDR2 (germline): SNHLY, FYNNEI. The CDR3 spells CASSDLAGGPPFF. CDR3 DNA sequence: TGTGCCAGCAGTGACCTAGCGGGAGGCCCTCCGTTCTTC. Using reference TRBV2 and TRBJ2-1 for the parts outside the CDR3, the full variable domain is EPEVTQTPSHQVTQMGQEVILRCVPISNHLYFYWYRQILGQKVEFLVSFYNNEISEKSEIFDDQFSVERPDGSNFTLKIRSTKLEDSAMYFCASSDLAGGPPFFGPGTRLTVL.

This chain links TRBV27 with TRBJ2-1, with 9 bases fitting TRBD2. The V gene end was trimmed by 8 bases and the J gene end by 5 bases; junction bases not matched to a gene: 4. The CDR3 loop spans 13 amino acids. Germline values: CDR1 MNHEY, CDR2 SMNVEV (reference sequence). DNA of the CDR3: TGTGCCAGCTGGCTAGCGGGGAACAATGAGCAGTTCTTC. As protein: CASWLAGNNEQFF.

The chain carries TRBV29-1 and TRBJ2-7; TRBD2 is a possible D gene (5 bases). Trimming left V 0 bases short and J 2 bases short, with 17 bases between. This CDR3 has 16 residues. Germline V lookup: CDR1 SQVTM, CDR2 ANQGSEA. In DNA, the CDR3 is TGCAGCGTTGAAGATCGTGGACGGGAAGGAACCTACGAGCAGTACTTC. Its translation is CSVEDRGREGTYEQYF.

V is TRBV6-4 and J is TRBJ2-5; 13 nucleotides line up with TRBD2. From germline, CDR1 is MRHNA and CDR2 SNTAGT. Losses at the gene ends were 3 bases for V and 5 bases for J; bases not matched to a gene: 9. This CDR3 region has 17 residues. The CDR3 protein is CASSERTSGGGDETQYF. In DNA, the CDR3 is TGTGCCAGCAGTGAACGGACTAGCGGGGGAGGGGATGAGACCCAGTACTTC.

The chain links TRBV27 to TRBJ2-3; the match to TRBD1 covers 7 bases. The germline CDR1 and CDR2 sequences are MNHEY and SMNVEV (reference sequence). The CDR3 loop spans 15 amino acids. V gave up 6 bases and J gave up 4 bases; unmatched junction bases: 10. CDR3 coding DNA: TGTGCCAGCAGCCCCGGAAGGGGGCGCCCAGATACGCAGTATTTT. Amino acid sequence: CASSPGRGRPDTQYF.

The chain combines TRBV10-1 with TRBJ2-2; D gene ambiguous. Trimming removed 3 bases at V and 1 base at J, with 3 bases between. The length of the CDR3 is 13 residues. Per the germline V gene, CDR1 is WNHNN and CDR2 is SYGVQD (reference sequence). CDR3 protein: CASSDQNTGELFF. DNA of the CDR3: TGCGCCAGCAGTGACCAGAACACCGGGGAGCTGTTTTTT.

This chain uses TRBV28 with TRBJ2-3, with D maybe TRBD2 (5 bases). Germline CDR1 is MDHEN and CDR2 is SYDVKM. Trimming cost V 6 bases and J 0 bases, with 13 bases left between them. There are 15 residues in the CDR3. CDR3 residues: CASRSAGASTDTQYF. The DNA of the CDR3 is TGTGCCAGCAGGTCTGCGGGTGCTAGCACAGATACGCAGTATTTT.

This clone was seen only once. J is TRBJ2-3 and V is TRBV6-1, with D tentatively TRBD1 or TRBD2 (5 bases each). The CDR3 extends over 14 amino acids. In germline, CDR1 is MNHNS, CDR2 SASEGT. Trimming left V 8 bases short and J 1 base short, with 13 bases between. The CDR3 region is CASGDLGGTDTQYF. The DNA of the CDR3 is TGTGCCAGCGGGGACCTAGGCGGCACAGATACGCAGTATTTT.

The chain couples TRBV28 to TRBJ1-1; D is possibly TRBD1 (6 bases). CDR3 length: 12 residues. Trimming pared 6 bases from V and 5 bases from J, leaving 10 bases between. CDR1 MDHEN and CDR2 SYDVKM come from the germline V gene. The CDR3 DNA follows: TGTGCCAGCAGAAAAGGACAGACTGAAGCTTTCTTT. This gives the protein CASRKGQTEAFF.

This clone was counted a single time. The chain couples TRBV6-5 to TRBJ2-1; D ambiguous. V gave up 4 bases and J gave up 7 bases, with 17 bases separating them. Germline loops: CDR1 MNHEY, CDR2 SVGAGI. The CDR3 loop spans 15 amino acids. The CDR3 sequence: CASSSNPKRKNEQFF. The CDR3 bases are TGTGCCAGCAGTTCCAACCCTAAAAGGAAAAATGAGCAGTTCTTC.

The chain uses TRBV5-1 and TRBJ2-2; 7 bases are shared with TRBD1. Unmatched junction bases numbered 10, after V lost 5 bases and J lost 6 bases. The CDR3 loop spans 15 amino acids. Germline-derived CDR1 and CDR2 are SGHRS and YFSETQ. This CDR3 is CASSPAAGGSGELFF. In DNA, the CDR3 is TGCGCCAGCAGTCCCGCCGCAGGGGGATCCGGGGAGCTGTTTTTT.

This sequence joins TRBV6-5 and TRBJ2-7; TRBD1 matches 9 bases. V lost 5 bases and J lost 3; bases outside the gene matches: 5. The germline gives CDR1 MNHEY, CDR2 SVGAGI. The CDR3 is made up of 14 amino acids. Here the CDR3 DNA reads TGTGCCAGCAGTCCAAACAGGGGGCACTACGAGCAGTACTTC. This encodes CASSPNRGHYEQYF.

This chain uses TRBV5-6 with TRBJ2-7, with 12 bases matching TRBD1. J gave up 0 bases and V 4 bases, and 5 bases lay outside the gene matches. CDR3 length: 16 residues. Germline lookup yields CDR1 SGHDT and CDR2 YYEEEE. DNA for the CDR3: TGTGCCAGCAGCGTGACGGGACAGGGGGCCTCCTACGAGCAGTACTTC. Its translation is CASSVTGQGASYEQYF.

V gene TRBV18 combines with J gene TRBJ1-6; 10 bases map to TRBD1. Germline CDR1 reads KGHSH; CDR2 reads LQKENI. J gave up 6 bases and V 6 bases, and 5 bases lay outside the gene matches. CDR3 size: 15 residues. Here the CDR3 DNA reads TGTGCCAGCTCCCGGACAGGGGGAACTAATTCACCCCTCCACTTT. This gives the protein CASSRTGGTNSPLHF. Drawing the rest from reference TRBV18 and TRBJ1-6, the complete variable domain is NAGVMQNPRHLVRRRGQEARLRCSPMKGHSHVYWYRQLPEEGLKFMVYLQKENIIDESGMPKERFSAEFPKEGPSILRIQQVVRGDSAAYFCASSRTGGTNSPLHFGNGTRLTVT.

V usage is TRBV4-1 and J usage is TRBJ2-1, with 7 bases aligning to TRBD2. The germline V gene has CDR1 MGHRA and CDR2 YSYEKL. This CDR3 contains 18 residues. V shed 3 bases, J shed 4 bases, and the junction held 15 bases outside the gene matches. In DNA, the CDR3 is TGCGCCAGCAGCCACCGAACTAGCGACCGAGCCTCATACAATGAGCAGTTCTTC. Its translation is CASSHRTSDRASYNEQFF.

The chain is built from TRBV5-1 and TRBJ2-3; 10 bases agree with TRBD1. The CDR3 totals 15 residues. Germline assignment: CDR1 SGHRS and CDR2 YFSETQ. J lost 3 bases, V lost 2 bases, and 3 bases had no gene match. The CDR3 is CASSFRDRGTDTQYF. CDR3 bases: TGCGCCAGCAGCTTCCGGGACAGGGGTACAGATACGCAGTATTTT.

This sequence joins TRBV6-5 and TRBJ1-1; D unresolved. V lost 4 bases and J lost 1, with 7 bases in between. The germline V gene encodes CDR1 MNHEY and CDR2 SVGAGI. The CDR3 sequence is 13 residues long. CDR3 sequence: CASSLDQNTEAFF. CDR3 sequence (DNA): TGTGCCAGCAGTTTGGACCAGAACACTGAAGCTTTCTTT.